A selection of T cell receptor beta chains follows, all from one sample in a study of Tregs in tolerant kidney transplant recipients. Measured with immunoSEQ multiplex PCR; TCRdb has only the in-frame clones, and not every one. The sample has roughly 80,000 clones, roughly 98% seen once; the top ten hold roughly 0.6%. Here the sequenced sample was CD4+ T cells from blood, taken before the transplant. Receptor source: a human donor who received a combined kidney and bone marrow transplant. Both conserved end residues are part of each CDR3. The D gene is left open where the match is weak. Not every row has a clone size; where given, it reads once, few, many or a size class.

j_call	clone_size	d_call	v_call	cdr3_aa	cdr3_nt
TRBJ1-3	NA	NA	TRBV7-6	CASSPGAGNTIYF	TGTGCCAGCAGCCCAGGGGCTGGAAACACCATATATTTT
TRBJ2-5	NA	NA	TRBV2	CASTTDVETQYF	TGTGCCAGCACCACTGATGTAGAGACCCAGTACTTC
TRBJ2-1	NA	NA	TRBV6-5	CASSFNRRTVANEQFF	TGTGCCAGCAGTTTCAATCGGCGGACAGTGGCGAATGAGCAGTTCTTC
TRBJ2-7	NA	NA	TRBV20-1	CSAGRVGEQYF	TGCAGTGCCGGTCGGGTGGGCGAGCAGTACTTC
TRBJ2-7	NA	TRBD1	TRBV10-3	CATWGQIGYEQYF	TGTGCCACCTGGGGACAGATAGGCTACGAGCAGTACTTC
TRBJ1-5	once	TRBD1	TRBV10-1	CASSEYDRGARNQPQHF	TGCGCCAGCAGTGAGTATGACAGGGGAGCGCGCAATCAGCCCCAGCATTTT
TRBJ2-1	NA	NA	TRBV5-1	CASSFTSGENEQFF	TGCGCCAGCAGCTTTACCTCAGGGGAGAATGAGCAGTTCTTC
TRBJ1-3	NA	NA	TRBV7-9	CASSLGPGEAGNTIYF	TGTGCCAGCAGCTTAGGCCCCGGGGAGGCTGGAAACACCATATATTTT
TRBJ2-5	NA	NA	TRBV12-2	CASRLERERGERGKTQYF	TGTGCAAGTCGCTTAGAGAGGGAGCGGGGCGAGAGGGGCAAGACCCAGTACTTC
TRBJ1-3	NA	TRBD1	TRBV19	CASRTTGQGLLSGNTIYF	TGTGCCAGTAGAACGACGGGACAGGGGCTTCTCTCTGGAAACACCATATATTTT
TRBJ2-5	NA	TRBD2	TRBV5-5	CASSLALAGASYQETQYF	TGTGCCAGCAGCTTGGCCCTAGCGGGGGCCTCGTACCAAGAGACCCAGTACTTC
TRBJ2-3	NA	TRBD2	TRBV6-5	CASRILAGWMDTQYF	TGTGCCAGCAGAATCCTAGCGGGGTGGATGGATACGCAGTATTTT
TRBJ2-1	NA	TRBD1	TRBV18	CASSSGQGSEQFF	TGTGCCAGCTCATCGGGACAGGGAAGCGAGCAGTTCTTC
TRBJ1-3	NA	TRBD1	TRBV30	CAWSTGGSGNTIYF	TGTGCCTGGAGCACAGGGGGCTCTGGAAACACCATATATTTT
TRBJ1-1	once	NA	TRBV14	CASSQQGAWGDEAFF	TGTGCCAGCAGCCAACAAGGGGCTTGGGGCGATGAAGCTTTCTTT
TRBJ1-1	NA	NA	TRBV7-2	CASSLDRESEAFF	TGTGCCAGCAGCTTAGACAGGGAATCCGAAGCTTTCTTT
TRBJ2-1	NA	TRBD2	TRBV11-3	CASSSVGREDNEQFF	TGTGCCAGCAGCTCCGTCGGGCGGGAGGACAATGAGCAGTTCTTC
TRBJ2-3	NA	NA	TRBV5-1	CASSWRDTQYF	TGCGCCAGCAGCTGGAGGGATACGCAGTATTTT
TRBJ2-7	once	TRBD2	TRBV6-6	CASSYPGGYEQYF	TGTGCCAGCAGTTACCCCGGGGGGTACGAGCAGTACTTC
TRBJ2-2	NA	NA	TRBV7-2	CASSFLGLPGELFF	TGTGCCAGCAGCTTCCTTGGCCTTCCCGGGGAGCTGTTTTTT
TRBJ1-4	NA	NA	TRBV28	CASSSGATNEKLFF	TGTGCCAGCAGTTCGGGGGCAACTAATGAAAAACTGTTTTTT
TRBJ1-1	NA	NA	TRBV25-1	CASSAKGQSKGTEAFF	TGTGCCAGCAGTGCTAAGGGACAATCGAAGGGGACTGAAGCTTTCTTT
TRBJ2-1	NA	TRBD2	TRBV5-4	CASSLAGRSYNEQFF	TGTGCCAGCAGCCTAGCGGGCCGCTCCTACAATGAGCAGTTCTTC
TRBJ1-1	NA	TRBD1	TRBV5-1	CASSLEVTGMNTEAFF	TGCGCCAGCAGCTTGGAAGTGACAGGGATGAACACTGAAGCTTTCTTT
TRBJ2-1	NA	TRBD2	TRBV11-3	CASSFRVAGTSYNEQFF	TGTGCCAGCAGCTTCCGGGTAGCGGGGACCTCCTACAATGAGCAGTTCTTC
TRBJ2-1	NA	TRBD2	TRBV5-1	CASSRTSVSYNEQFF	TGCGCCAGCAGCCGTACTAGCGTCTCCTACAATGAGCAGTTCTTC
TRBJ2-7	NA	TRBD2	TRBV9	CASSPGGASFYEQYF	TGTGCCAGCAGCCCCGGGGGGGCTTCATTCTACGAGCAGTACTTC
TRBJ1-6	NA	NA	TRBV30	CAFDERMNSPLHF	TGTGCCTTCGACGAGCGAATGAATTCACCCCTCCACTTT
TRBJ1-5	NA	NA	TRBV28	CASSLQGYHQPQHF	TGTGCCAGCAGTTTGCAGGGTTATCATCAGCCCCAGCATTTT
TRBJ1-2	once	TRBD1	TRBV7-2	CASSFLIQGANGYTF	TGTGCCAGCAGCTTCCTAATACAGGGGGCGAATGGCTACACCTTC
TRBJ2-3	NA	TRBD1	TRBV18	CASSPRTGTTDTQYF	TGTGCCAGCTCACCCCGGACAGGGACTACAGATACGCAGTATTTT
TRBJ1-3	NA	NA	TRBV21-1	CASSKVCRNRGPGNTIYF	TGTGCCAGCAGCAAAGTGTGCCGGAACAGGGGCCCTGGAAACACCATATATTTT
TRBJ2-3	NA	NA	TRBV4-2	CASSPAIYGVSTDTQYF	TGTGCCAGCAGCCCCGCAATTTACGGGGTAAGCACAGATACGCAGTATTTT
TRBJ1-3	NA	NA	TRBV18	CASSLFSGSTGNTIYF	TGTGCCAGCTCACTTTTTTCCGGGTCCACTGGAAACACCATATATTTT
TRBJ1-5	NA	TRBD1	TRBV6-1	CASSPTGGTYQPQHF	TGTGCCAGCAGTCCCACAGGGGGCACTTATCAGCCCCAGCATTTT
TRBJ2-7	NA	TRBD2	TRBV19	CASSPTPRAGYSYEQYF	TGTGCCAGTAGTCCAACCCCGCGAGCGGGGTACTCCTACGAGCAGTACTTC
TRBJ2-7	NA	TRBD2	TRBV2	CASSPRLAGDLPSF	TGTGCCAGCAGTCCGAGACTAGCGGGGGATTTGCCGTCCTTC